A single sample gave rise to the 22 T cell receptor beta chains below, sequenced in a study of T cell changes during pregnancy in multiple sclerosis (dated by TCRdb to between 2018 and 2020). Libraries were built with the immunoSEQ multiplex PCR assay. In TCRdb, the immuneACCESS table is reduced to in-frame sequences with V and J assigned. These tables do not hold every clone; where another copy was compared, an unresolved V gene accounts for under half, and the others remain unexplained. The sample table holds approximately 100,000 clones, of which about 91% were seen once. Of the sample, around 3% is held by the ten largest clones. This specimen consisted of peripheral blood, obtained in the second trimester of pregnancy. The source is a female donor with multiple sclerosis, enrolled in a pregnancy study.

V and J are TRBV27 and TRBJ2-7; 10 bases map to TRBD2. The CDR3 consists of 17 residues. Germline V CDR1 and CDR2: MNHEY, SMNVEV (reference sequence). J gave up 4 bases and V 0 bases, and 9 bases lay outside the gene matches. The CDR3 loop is CASSLSRRLAGVYEQYF. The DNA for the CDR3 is TGTGCCAGCAGTTTATCACGCAGGCTAGCGGGAGTTTACGAGCAGTACTTC.

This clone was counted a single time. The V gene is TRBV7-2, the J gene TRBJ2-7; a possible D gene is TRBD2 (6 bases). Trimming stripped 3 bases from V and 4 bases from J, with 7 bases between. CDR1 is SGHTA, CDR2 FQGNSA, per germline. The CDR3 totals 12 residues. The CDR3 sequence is CASSFSGYEQYF. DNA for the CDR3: TGTGCCAGCAGCTTTAGCGGTTACGAGCAGTACTTC.

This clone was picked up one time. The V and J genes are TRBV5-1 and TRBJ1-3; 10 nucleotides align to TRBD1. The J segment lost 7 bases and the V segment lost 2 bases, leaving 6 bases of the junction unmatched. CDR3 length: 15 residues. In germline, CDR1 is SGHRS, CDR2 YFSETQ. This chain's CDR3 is CASSLAGTGVNTIYF. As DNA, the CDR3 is TGCGCCAGCAGCTTAGCCGGGACAGGGGTGAACACCATATATTTT.

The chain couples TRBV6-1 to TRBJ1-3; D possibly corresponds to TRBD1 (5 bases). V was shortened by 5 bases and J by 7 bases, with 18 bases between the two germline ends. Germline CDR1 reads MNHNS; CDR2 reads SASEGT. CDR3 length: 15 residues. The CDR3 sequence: CASSRTSGIVNTIYF. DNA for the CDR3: TGTGCCAGCAGTCGAACCTCAGGGATTGTCAACACCATATATTTT.

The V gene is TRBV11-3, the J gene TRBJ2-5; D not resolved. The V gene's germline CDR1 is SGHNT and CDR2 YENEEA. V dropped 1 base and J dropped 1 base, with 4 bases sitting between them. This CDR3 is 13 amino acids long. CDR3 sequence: CASSLVAQETQYF. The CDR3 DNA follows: TGTGCCAGCAGCTTAGTGGCCCAAGAGACCCAGTACTTC.

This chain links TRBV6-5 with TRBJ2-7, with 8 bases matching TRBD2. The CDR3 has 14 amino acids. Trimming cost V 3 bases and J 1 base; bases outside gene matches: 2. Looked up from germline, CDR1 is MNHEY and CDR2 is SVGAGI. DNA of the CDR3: TGTGCCAGCAGTTATGGACTAGCTTCCTACGAGCAGTACTTC. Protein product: CASSYGLASYEQYF.

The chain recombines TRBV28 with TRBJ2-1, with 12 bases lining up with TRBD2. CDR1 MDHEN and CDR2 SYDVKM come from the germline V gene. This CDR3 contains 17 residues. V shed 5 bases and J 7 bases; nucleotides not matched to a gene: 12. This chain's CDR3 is CASSPPSTSGRRNEQFF. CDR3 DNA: TGTGCCAGCAGTCCCCCCTCAACTAGCGGGAGGAGGAATGAGCAGTTCTTC.

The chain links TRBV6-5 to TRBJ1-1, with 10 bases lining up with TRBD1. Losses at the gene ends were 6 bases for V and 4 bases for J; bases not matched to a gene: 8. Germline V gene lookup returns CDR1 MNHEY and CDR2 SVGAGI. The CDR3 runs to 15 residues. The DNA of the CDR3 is TGTGCCAGCAGGACAGGGGGCGCAATTAGCACTGAAGCTTTCTTT. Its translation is CASRTGGAISTEAFF.

For the CDR3, the DNA is TGTGCCAGTAGTCCAGGGGGCCGCAGAATGAACACTGAAGCTTTCTTT. Amino acid sequence: CASSPGGRRMNTEAFF. The chain uses TRBV19 and TRBJ1-1; 8 nucleotides align to TRBD1. The junction had 8 bases not matched to a gene; V was cut back by 5 bases and J by 0 bases. CDR3 size: 16 residues. Germline V gene sequence: CDR1 LNHDA, CDR2 SQIVND (reference sequence). The full variable domain, rest sourced from reference TRBV19 and TRBJ1-1, is DGGITQSPKYLFRKEGQNVTLSCEQNLNHDAMYWYRQDPGQGLRLIYYSQIVNDFQKGDIAEGYSVSREKKESFPLTVTSAQKNPTAFYLCASSPGGRRMNTEAFFGQGTRLTVV.

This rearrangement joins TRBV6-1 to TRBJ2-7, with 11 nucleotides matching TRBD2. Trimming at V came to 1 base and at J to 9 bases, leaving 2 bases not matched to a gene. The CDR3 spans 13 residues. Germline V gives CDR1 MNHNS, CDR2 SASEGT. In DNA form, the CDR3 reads TGTGCCAGCAGTGAAGGGACTAGCGGGCCGCAGTACTTC. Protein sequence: CASSEGTSGPQYF.

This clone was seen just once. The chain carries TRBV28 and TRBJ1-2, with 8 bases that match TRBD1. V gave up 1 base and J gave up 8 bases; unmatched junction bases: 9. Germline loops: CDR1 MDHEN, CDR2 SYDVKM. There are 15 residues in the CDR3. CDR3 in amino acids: CASSLLDRDYEGYTF. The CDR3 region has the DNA TGTGCCAGCAGTTTATTGGACAGGGACTATGAGGGCTACACCTTC.

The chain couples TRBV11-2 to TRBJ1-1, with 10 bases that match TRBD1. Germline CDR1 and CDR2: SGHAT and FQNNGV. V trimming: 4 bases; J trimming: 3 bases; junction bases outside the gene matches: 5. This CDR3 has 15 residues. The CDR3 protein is CASSSTGGTDTEAFF. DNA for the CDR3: TGTGCCAGCAGCTCGACAGGGGGCACGGACACTGAAGCTTTCTTT.

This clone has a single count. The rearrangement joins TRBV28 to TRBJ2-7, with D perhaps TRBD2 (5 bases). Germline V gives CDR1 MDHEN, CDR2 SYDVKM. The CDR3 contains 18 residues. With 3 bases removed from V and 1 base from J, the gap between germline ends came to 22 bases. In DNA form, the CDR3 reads TGTGCCAGCAGTTTTGAAGAGGGCTTAGGAGACCTTTCCTACGAGCAGTACTTC. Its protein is CASSFEEGLGDLSYEQYF.

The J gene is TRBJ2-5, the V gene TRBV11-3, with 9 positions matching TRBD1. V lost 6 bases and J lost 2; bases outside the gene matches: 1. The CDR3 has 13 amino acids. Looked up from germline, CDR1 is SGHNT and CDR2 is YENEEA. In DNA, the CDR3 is TGTGCCAGCAGGGGACAGGGTCAAGAGACCCAGTACTTC. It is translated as CASRGQGQETQYF. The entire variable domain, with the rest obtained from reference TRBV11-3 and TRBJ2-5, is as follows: EAGVVQSPRYKIIEKKQPVAFWCNPISGHNTLYWYLQNLGQGPELLIRYENEEAVDDSQLPKDRFSAERLKGVDSTLKIQPAELGDSAVYLCASRGQGQETQYFGPGTRLLVL.

The CDR3: CASSRQGSYEQYF. The CDR3 DNA reads TGTGCCAGCAGCCGACAGGGCTCCTACGAGCAGTACTTC. J is TRBJ2-7 and V is TRBV14, with TRBD1 identical over 7 bases. The length of the CDR3 is 13 residues. J was trimmed by 0 bases and V by 4 bases; bases with no gene match: 0. The germline gives CDR1 SGHDN, CDR2 FVKESK.

CDR3 DNA: TGTGCCAGCAGTGAAGCCATAGCCGGGACTAGCCAAATCTACGAGCAGTACTTC. This gives the protein CASSEAIAGTSQIYEQYF. This chain joins TRBV6-1 and TRBJ2-7, with 9 bases identical to TRBD2. The CDR3 is made up of 18 amino acids. CDR1 MNHNS and CDR2 SASEGT come from the germline V gene. V lost 0 bases, J lost 3 bases, and 12 bases stayed unmatched.

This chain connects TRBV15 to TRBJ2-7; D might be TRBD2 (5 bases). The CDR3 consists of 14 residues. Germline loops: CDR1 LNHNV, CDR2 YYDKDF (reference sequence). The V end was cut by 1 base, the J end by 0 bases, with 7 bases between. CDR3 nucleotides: TGTGCCACCAGCAGAGGGACTGGCTCCTACGAGCAGTACTTC. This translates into CATSRGTGSYEQYF.

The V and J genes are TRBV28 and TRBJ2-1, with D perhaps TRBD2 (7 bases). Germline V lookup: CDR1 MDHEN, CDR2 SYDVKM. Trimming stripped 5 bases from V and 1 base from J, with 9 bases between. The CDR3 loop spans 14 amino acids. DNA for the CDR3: TGTGCCAGCAGTAGGGGGGGATCCTACAATGAGCAGTTCTTC. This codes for CASSRGGSYNEQFF.

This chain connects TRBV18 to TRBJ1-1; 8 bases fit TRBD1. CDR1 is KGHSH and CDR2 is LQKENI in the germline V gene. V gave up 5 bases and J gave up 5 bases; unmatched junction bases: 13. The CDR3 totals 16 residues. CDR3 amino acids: CASSREDRALGTEAFF. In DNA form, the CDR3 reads TGTGCCAGCTCAAGAGAGGACAGGGCGTTAGGTACTGAAGCTTTCTTT.

CDR3 sequence: CASSPPGQGRKTQYF. The CDR3 bases are TGTGCCAGCAGTCCGCCGGGACAGGGGAGAAAGACCCAGTACTTC. V and J are TRBV27 and TRBJ2-5; 10 bases map to TRBD1. The trim removed 5 bases at V and 6 bases at J, leaving 9 bases unmatched. The CDR3 consists of 15 residues. Germline V lookup: CDR1 MNHEY, CDR2 SMNVEV (reference sequence).

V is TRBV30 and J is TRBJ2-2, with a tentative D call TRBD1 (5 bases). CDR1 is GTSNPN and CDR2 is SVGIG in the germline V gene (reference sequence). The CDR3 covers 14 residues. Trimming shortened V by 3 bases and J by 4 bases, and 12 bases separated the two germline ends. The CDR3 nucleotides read TGTGCCTGGAGCCCAGGGATTCTCACCGGGGAGCTGTTTTTT. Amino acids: CAWSPGILTGELFF.

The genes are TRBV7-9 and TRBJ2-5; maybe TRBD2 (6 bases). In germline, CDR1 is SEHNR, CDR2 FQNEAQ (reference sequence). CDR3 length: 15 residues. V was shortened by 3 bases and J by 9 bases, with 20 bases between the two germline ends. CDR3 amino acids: CASSFPGLLVGSQYF. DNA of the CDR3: TGTGCCAGCAGCTTCCCGGGACTCCTCGTAGGGTCCCAGTACTTC.